Included here is one T cell receptor (beta chain) sequence, with context. In the original workflow: Scientists estimated how many nucleated cells there were by amplifying reference gene primers. Clones were read by immunoSEQ multiplex PCR, and TCRdb kept only the in-frame ones, dropping some. From that table come the V and J calls and clone size; the DNA was used to work out D and trimming. This table holds tens of thousands of clones, about 83% found once. Trimming cost V 0 bases and J 8 bases, with 7 bases left between them. The CDR3 spans 12 residues. These data are taken from a study of blood T cell repertoires in COVID-19. Turning to the study itself: PBMCs, B-cell-depleted T cells, or T cells provided the cDNA or gDNA that made up the material.

The receptor was isolated from a human donor in a cohort sampled during active COVID-19. Sequences were obtained from peripheral blood. The rearrangement uses TRBV23-1 and TRBJ1-2, with D unresolved. TRBV23-1 is sorted into the ORF group, with uncertain function. CDR3: CASSQSLGGYTF. The DNA for the CDR3 is TGCGCCAGCAGTCAATCTCTCGGGGGCTACACCTTC.